What follows are 21 T cell receptor beta chains derived from one specimen sequenced in a study of CD8 T cells in Susac syndrome. Reverse transcription of roughly 0.45 to 1 ug RNA used random hexamers. TCRdb analysed the immunoSEQ multiplex PCR reads with MiXCR anew, one entry per CDR3 protein. The sample lists 95,000 to 150,000 distinct CDR3 sequences, approximately 96% occurring once. Sequenced sample: CD4+ T cells from PBMCs. The source is a human donor with Susac syndrome.

The V gene is TRBV18, the J gene TRBJ2-7; 10 bases agree with TRBD1. CDR1 and CDR2 (germline): KGHSH, LQKENI. V gave up 5 bases and J gave up 4 bases; unmatched junction bases: 2. This CDR3 has 13 residues. The CDR3 region has the DNA TGTGCCAGCTCATCGGGACAGGGGTACGAGCAGTACTTC. Amino acids: CASSSGQGYEQYF.

The rearrangement uses TRBV7-2 and TRBJ2-7; TRBD2 might be the D (7 bases). This CDR3 is 15 amino acids long. The germline CDR1 and CDR2 sequences are SGHTA and FQGNSA. Trimming stripped 1 base from V and 8 bases from J, with 18 bases between. In DNA form, the CDR3 reads TGTGCCAGCAGCTTAGGGCGGGGGCAGACCCCTAAGCAGTACTTC. This encodes CASSLGRGQTPKQYF.

The chain carries TRBV7-2 and TRBJ2-2, with D possibly called TRBD1 or TRBD2 (5 bases each). CDR1 and CDR2 (germline): SGHTA, FQGNSA. The CDR3 runs to 16 residues. V was trimmed by 1 base and J by 4 bases, leaving 13 bases between them. In nucleotides, the CDR3 is TGTGCCAGCAGCTTAGGGACCGGGACCCTCACCGGGGAGCTGTTTTTT. Translated: CASSLGTGTLTGELFF.

This chain links TRBV5-1 with TRBJ2-3, with TRBD2 identical over 7 bases. V lost 0 bases to trimming and J lost 4 bases; unmatched junction nucleotides: 5. This CDR3 is 15 amino acids long. Germline V gene sequence: CDR1 SGHRS, CDR2 YFSETQ. Here the CDR3 reads CASSLDGREADTQYF. The DNA for the CDR3 is TGCGCCAGCAGCTTGGATGGGAGGGAGGCAGATACGCAGTATTTT.

A word on this clonotype: A junction end diverges from the germline sequence, so it may reflect a read error. This chain uses TRBV7-7 with TRBJ2-6; the D is unclear. Looked up from germline, CDR1 is SSHAT and CDR2 is FNYEAQ (reference sequence). This CDR3 is 12 amino acids long. The CDR3: CASSSMANVLTF. The CDR3 DNA reads as TGTGCTAGCAGCTCCATGGCCAACGTCCTGACTTTC.

The chain carries TRBV7-6 and TRBJ2-7; 9 nucleotides agree with TRBD2. Losses at the gene ends were 7 bases for V and 1 base for J; bases not matched to a gene: 8. CDR3 length: 15 amino acids. Germline lookup yields CDR1 SGHVS and CDR2 FNYEAQ. The CDR3 loop reads CASTKEAGGSYEQYF. The DNA for the CDR3 is TGTGCCAGCACCAAAGAGGCGGGAGGGTCCTACGAGCAGTACTTC.

V gene TRBV7-2 combines with J gene TRBJ2-2, with D unresolved. This CDR3 is 13 amino acids long. Per the germline V gene, CDR1 is SGHTA and CDR2 is FQGNSA. Trimming removed 2 bases at V and 3 bases at J, with 4 bases between. CDR3 in amino acids: CASSLYDTGELFF. The CDR3 DNA is TGTGCCAGCAGCTTATACGACACCGGGGAGCTGTTTTTT.

V is TRBV5-1 and J is TRBJ1-5; D is undetermined. This CDR3 has 14 residues. The germline gives CDR1 SGHRS, CDR2 YFSETQ. Between the trimmed V and J ends, which lost 0 bases and 2 bases, there was a span of 6 bases. The CDR3: CASSLEYGNQPQHF. CDR3 bases: TGCGCCAGCAGCTTGGAGTACGGCAATCAGCCCCAGCATTTT.

The CDR3 loop is CSAPSPWGSYEQYF. Written as DNA, the CDR3 is TGCAGTGCCCCTTCTCCTTGGGGTAGCTACGAGCAGTACTTC. The chain has TRBV20-1 and TRBJ2-7; D is undetermined. The CDR3 loop spans 14 amino acids. V lost 6 bases and J lost 3, with 18 bases in between. Germline values: CDR1 DFQATT, CDR2 SNEGSKA (reference sequence).

The chain employs TRBV4-2 and TRBJ1-2; possibly TRBD1 for D (5 bases). V lost 0 bases, J lost 1 base, and 15 bases lay in between. CDR1 is LGHNA, CDR2 YNFKEQ, per germline. The CDR3 covers 17 residues. The CDR3 spells CASSQDSPRTSNYGYTF. The CDR3 DNA follows: TGTGCCAGCAGCCAAGATTCCCCCAGGACAAGTAACTATGGCTACACCTTC.

The chain joins TRBV2 to TRBJ2-1; D uncertain. Germline-derived CDR1 and CDR2 are SNHLY and FYNNEI. V lost 5 bases and J lost 5, with 4 bases in between. CDR3 length: 11 amino acids. CDR3 in amino acids: CASSTNNEQFF. In DNA, the CDR3 is TGTGCCAGCAGTACAAACAATGAGCAGTTCTTC.

This chain uses TRBV20-1 with TRBJ1-1; maybe TRBD1 (5 bases). This CDR3 spans 12 amino acids. V gave up 1 base and J gave up 7 bases, with 10 bases separating them. The germline CDR1 and CDR2 sequences are DFQATT and SNEGSKA (reference sequence). The DNA for the CDR3 is TGCAGTGCTAGAGGACAGCCATTTGAAGCTTTCTTT. Its translation: CSARGQPFEAFF.

This clonotype appeared once. This chain connects TRBV28 to TRBJ1-1, with a tentative D call TRBD1 (5 bases). The V and J ends lost 5 bases and 2 bases respectively, with 9 bases between them. The CDR3 totals 13 residues. The germline CDR1 and CDR2 sequences are MDHEN and SYDVKM. CDR3 sequence: CASSHDRNTEAFF. CDR3 nucleotides: TGTGCCAGCAGTCACGACAGAAACACTGAAGCTTTCTTT.

The chain uses TRBV20-1 and TRBJ2-2, with TRBD1 as a possible D gene (5 bases). V lost 7 bases and J 5 bases, leaving 11 bases between the germline ends. This CDR3 contains 12 residues. Germline CDR1 reads DFQATT; CDR2 reads SNEGSKA (reference sequence). The CDR3 reads CSGGAPTGELFF. The CDR3 DNA is TGCAGTGGTGGGGCGCCGACCGGGGAGCTGTTTTTT.

The rearrangement joins TRBV20-1 to TRBJ1-3; 8 nucleotides agree with TRBD1. The CDR3 runs 14 residues. CDR1 is DFQATT, CDR2 SNEGSKA, per germline (reference sequence). Trimming took 5 bases from V and 1 from J; bases not matched to a gene: 4. The CDR3 coding sequence is TGCAGTGCTGCCGACAGGGGTTCTGGAAACACCATATATTTT. It codes for CSAADRGSGNTIYF.

This chain connects TRBV20-1 to TRBJ2-7; possible D gene TRBD2, 7 bases. This CDR3 contains 15 residues. V was shortened by 6 bases and J by 4 bases, with 22 bases between the two germline ends. The V gene's germline CDR1 is DFQATT and CDR2 SNEGSKA (reference sequence). CDR3 DNA: TGCAGTGCCCCAGCCGAGGGGGGGCGACCGTACGAGCAGTACTTC. Residues: CSAPAEGGRPYEQYF.

The rearrangement joins TRBV9 to TRBJ1-2; D might be TRBD1 (5 bases). V was pared by 3 bases and J by 4 bases, with 10 bases between. From germline, CDR1 is SGDLS and CDR2 YYNGEE. The CDR3 is made up of 13 amino acids. CDR3 in DNA: TGTGCCAGCAGCGGGGACCGATCCTATGGCTACACCTTC. Residues: CASSGDRSYGYTF.

The CDR3 DNA sequence: TGTGCCAGCAGTAAGACCGGGACAAACAATGAGCAGTTCTTC. This sequence encodes CASSKTGTNNEQFF. The chain has TRBV12-3 or TRBV12-4 and TRBJ2-1, with TRBD1 as a possible D gene (6 bases). This CDR3 contains 14 residues. Trimming took off 5 bases at V and 5 bases at J, with 13 bases between the two ends.

The V gene is TRBV30, the J gene TRBJ2-5; D might be TRBD2 (5 bases). Trimming left V 0 bases short and J 5 bases short, with 13 bases between. The germline gives CDR1 GTSNPN, CDR2 SVGIG (reference sequence). The CDR3 consists of 14 residues. CDR3 in DNA: TGTGCCTGGAGTGTAGGAGGCCCCGGCGAGACCCAGTACTTC. Amino acids: CAWSVGGPGETQYF.

CDR3 in DNA: TGCAGCGTTTCGGACGGTTTTCTGGGCAATCAGCCCCAGCATTTT. This translates into CSVSDGFLGNQPQHF. The V and J genes are TRBV29-1 and TRBJ1-5; D remains unclear. Germline CDR1 is SQVTM and CDR2 is ANQGSEA. V lost 5 bases to trimming and J lost 2 bases, with 16 bases between them. CDR3 length equals 15 residues.

This chain connects TRBV4-2 to TRBJ2-7; 9 nucleotides agree with TRBD2. V trimming: 0 bases; J trimming: 1 base; junction bases outside the gene matches: 1. Per germline, CDR1 LGHNA and CDR2 YNFKEQ. The CDR3 covers 15 residues. In nucleotides, the CDR3 is TGTGCCAGCAGCCAAGATCTAGCGGGATCCTACGAGCAGTACTTC. Its translation: CASSQDLAGSYEQYF.